This entry lists 9 T cell receptor beta chains sequenced from one sample in a study of PD-L1 blockade in urothelial cancer (dated by TCRdb to about 2017). Libraries came from the immunoSEQ multiplex PCR assay. As stored in TCRdb, this immuneACCESS dataset retains in-frame rearrangements with V and J assigned. A fraction of the clones does not appear; measured against another copy, unresolved V genes explain less than half of the discrepancy, and the remainder lacks a known reason. The sample records approximately 55,000 clones, about 82% of which are singletons. The ten largest clonotypes hold around 22% of the sample. Explained via the paper, the time point label denotes: pretreatment peripheral blood. Sequencing was performed on PBMCs, taken around atezolizumab (anti-PD-L1) treatment. The receptors stem from a man aged 55 to 70 with urothelial cancer.

This sequence joins TRBV5-4 and TRBJ2-7, with D hard to call. The CDR3 covers 15 residues. Between the trimmed V and J ends, which lost 0 bases and 2 bases, there was a span of 12 bases. Per germline, CDR1 SGHNT and CDR2 YYREEE (reference sequence). CDR3: CASSLEQSKTYEQYF. The CDR3 DNA reads as TGTGCCAGCAGCTTGGAACAGAGCAAAACCTACGAGCAGTACTTC.

The chain joins TRBV27 to TRBJ1-5; 9 nucleotides line up with TRBD1. The CDR3 is 13 amino acids. V gave up 6 bases and J gave up 6 bases; unmatched junction bases: 3. Germline-derived CDR1 and CDR2 are MNHEY and SMNVEV (reference sequence). The CDR3 spells CASRKTGGQPQHF. DNA of the CDR3: TGTGCCAGCAGGAAGACAGGGGGTCAGCCCCAGCATTTT.

The chain combines TRBV18 with TRBJ1-1, with TRBD1 matching over 9 bases. Trimming cost V 3 bases and J 5 bases; bases outside gene matches: 13. This CDR3 has 17 amino acids. The germline V gene encodes CDR1 KGHSH and CDR2 LQKENI. This CDR3 is CASSPIELQGAKTEAFF. CDR3 DNA sequence: TGTGCCAGCTCACCGATCGAACTACAGGGGGCGAAGACTGAAGCTTTCTTT. The full variable domain, with the rest looked up from reference TRBV18 and TRBJ1-1, is NAGVMQNPRHLVRRRGQEARLRCSPMKGHSHVYWYRQLPEEGLKFMVYLQKENIIDESGMPKERFSAEFPKEGPSILRIQQVVRGDSAAYFCASSPIELQGAKTEAFFGQGTRLTVV.

This clone was seen only once. The chain is built from TRBV6-1 and TRBJ1-1, with D possibly TRBD1 on 5 matching bases. The germline V gene encodes CDR1 MNHNS and CDR2 SASEGT. The CDR3 consists of 14 residues. V was clipped by 3 bases and J by 5 bases, with 13 bases between them. CDR3 sequence (DNA): TGTGCCAGCAGTGATAAGGGGATGAGGACTGAAGCTTTCTTT. This encodes CASSDKGMRTEAFF.

The chain combines TRBV29-1 with TRBJ1-1, with D possibly matching TRBD1 (5 bases). CDR1 and CDR2 (germline): SQVTM, ANQGSEA. The germline V and J ends were trimmed by 7 bases and 1 base, with 10 bases remaining between them. The CDR3 spans 12 residues. The CDR3 spells CSASGGNTEAFF. CDR3 coding DNA: TGCAGCGCCTCGGGGGGGAACACTGAAGCTTTCTTT.

This rearrangement joins TRBV7-6 to TRBJ2-3; 9 nucleotides align to TRBD2. Trimming took 4 bases from V and 1 from J; bases not matched to a gene: 6. The CDR3 has 16 residues. CDR1 SGHVS and CDR2 FNYEAQ come from the germline V gene. The CDR3 is CASSSFRTSGTDTQYF. CDR3 DNA sequence: TGTGCCAGCAGCTCCTTTAGGACTAGCGGCACAGATACGCAGTATTTT.

The chain joins TRBV5-6 to TRBJ2-1; 7 positions match TRBD2. The V gene end was trimmed by 4 bases and the J gene end by 1 base; junction bases not matched to a gene: 5. Germline V gene sequence: CDR1 SGHDT, CDR2 YYEEEE. The CDR3 runs 15 residues. Here the CDR3 reads CASSGGLRSYNEQFF. The CDR3 nucleotides read TGTGCCAGCAGCGGGGGACTAAGGTCCTACAATGAGCAGTTCTTC. Full variable domain (remainder filled in from reference TRBV5-6 and TRBJ2-1): DAGVTQSPTHLIKTRGQQVTLRCSPKSGHDTVSWYQQALGQGPQFIFQYYEEEERQRGNFPDRFSGHQFPNYSSELNVNALLLGDSALYLCASSGGLRSYNEQFFGPGTRLTVL.

This clone was observed a few times. This chain uses TRBV5-1 with TRBJ2-1, with D unclear. V was cut by 4 bases and J by 5 bases, with 4 bases left in between. Germline CDR1 reads SGHRS; CDR2 reads YFSETQ. CDR3 length: 11 residues. The CDR3 sequence: CASSEHNEQFF. CDR3 sequence (DNA): TGCGCCAGCAGCGAGCACAATGAGCAGTTCTTC.

This chain uses TRBV27 with TRBJ1-2, with TRBD1 matching over 9 bases. CDR1 is MNHEY and CDR2 is SMNVEV in the germline V gene (reference sequence). V lost 6 bases to trimming and J lost 7 bases; unmatched junction nucleotides: 3. This CDR3 spans 12 amino acids. CDR3 protein: CASRQGAGGYTF. The CDR3 DNA sequence: TGTGCCAGCAGACAGGGGGCGGGTGGCTACACCTTC.